Shown below are 21 T cell receptor beta chains from a single sample sequenced in a study of regulatory T cells in long-lasting Graves disease. Building of the TCR beta libraries involved iRepertoire HTBI primers and Arm-PCR of CDR3 regions. TCRdb independently ran MiXCR on the multiplex PCR reads; one entry per CDR3 protein. The data contain a few hundred thousand distinct CDR3 sequences, 14% of them singletons. Stated time point: newly diagnosed GD, antithyroid drugs for less than 3 months. Making the TCR library involved RNA that had been extracted from PBMCs. These data also featured in a second study, about T cells in Graves' hyperthyroidism and ophthalmopathy.

The sequences come from peripheral blood mononuclear cells (PBMCs), collected at new diagnosis, from a patient treated with antithyroid drugs. These receptors originate from a woman aged 45-59 years with Graves disease.

Many counts were recorded for this clonotype. The rearrangement links TRBV3-1 to TRBJ2-1; TRBD1 is a possible D gene (5 bases). Germline V CDR1 and CDR2: LGHDT, YNNKEL (reference sequence). This CDR3 is 18 amino acids long. The V end lost 0 bases, the J end lost 5 bases, and 20 bases lay between the germline ends. The CDR3 protein is CASSQETGPPISDNEQFF. The CDR3 DNA reads as TGTGCCAGCAGCCAAGAAACAGGCCCCCCCATCTCAGACAATGAGCAGTTCTTC.

This clonotype was detected only a few times. The J gene is TRBJ2-1, the V gene TRBV3-1; 11 bases line up with TRBD2. V shed 5 bases, J shed 10 bases, and the junction held 10 bases outside the gene matches. The CDR3 covers 15 residues. CDR1 and CDR2 from the germline V gene are LGHDT and YNNKEL (reference sequence). The CDR3 spells CASSELAGAAFEQFF. CDR3 sequence (DNA): TGTGCCAGCAGCGAACTAGCGGGAGCCGCCTTCGAGCAGTTCTTC.

This clonotype was recorded at least ten times. The CDR3 nucleotides read TGTGCCAGCAGCCAAGATTATGGGACTAGCGGGAGAGCGGATACGCAGTATTTT. It is translated as CASSQDYGTSGRADTQYF. The chain combines TRBV3-1 with TRBJ2-3; TRBD2 agrees at 14 bases. V lost 0 bases, J lost 6 bases, and 8 bases stayed unmatched. The CDR3 covers 18 residues. Per the germline V gene, CDR1 is LGHDT and CDR2 is YNNKEL (reference sequence).

This clonotype was seen only a few times. The V gene is TRBV12-3 or TRBV12-4, the J gene TRBJ1-5; tentatively, D is TRBD1 (5 bases). Trimming stripped 1 base from V and 3 bases from J, with 16 bases between. The CDR3 is 17 amino acids. In DNA, the CDR3 is TGTGCCAGCAGTTTAGAAGTCTGGGAAGGGGTCAATCAGCCCCAGCATTTT. This codes for CASSLEVWEGVNQPQHF.

The chain combines TRBV28 with TRBJ1-2; D may be TRBD1 (6 bases). Trimming pared 7 bases from V and 0 bases from J, leaving 15 bases between. The CDR3 contains 15 residues. Germline CDR1 and CDR2: MDHEN and SYDVKM. The DNA for the CDR3 is TGTGCCAGCACCAGTGCCCCAGGGGCTAACTATGGCTACACCTTC. It specifies CASTSAPGANYGYTF.

The chain carries TRBV5-6 and TRBJ2-7, with D unresolved. The CDR3 runs 14 residues. Trimming pared 0 bases from V and 2 bases from J, leaving 9 bases between. Germline CDR1 reads SGHDT; CDR2 reads YYEEEE. The CDR3 nucleotides read TGTGCCAGCAGCTTGGGCCGGCAGACCTACGAGCAGTACTTC. This sequence encodes CASSLGRQTYEQYF.

In its sample, this clonotype was seen many times. This sequence joins TRBV7-9 and TRBJ2-3, with D hard to call. Germline values: CDR1 SEHNR, CDR2 FQNEAQ (reference sequence). The CDR3 is 12 amino acids. V lost 5 bases and J 4 bases, leaving 7 bases between the germline ends. The CDR3, as DNA: TGTGCCAGCAGCAAGATGGCAGATACGCAGTATTTT. Translated: CASSKMADTQYF.

Remarks on this clonotype: This sequence may be a read error, since a much larger clone differs from it by one base. Because the CDR3 is missing its conserved closing phenylalanine or tryptophan, this is likely a read error. The chain is built from TRBV7-9 and TRBJ2-3, with 8 bases matching TRBD2. The CDR3 runs 16 residues. V shed 6 bases and J 4 bases; nucleotides not matched to a gene: 12. Germline values: CDR1 SEHNR, CDR2 FQNEAQ (reference sequence). CDR3: CASSRPGLGPPDTQYS. CDR3 sequence (DNA): TGTGCCAGCAGTCGTCCGGGACTAGGGCCCCCAGATACGCAGTATTCT.

This clonotype was seen many times. The chain is built from TRBV2 and TRBJ1-4, with 9 bases lining up with TRBD1. Germline loops: CDR1 SNHLY, CDR2 FYNNEI. The CDR3 covers 16 residues. V was clipped by 5 bases and J by 0 bases; unmatched bases: 4. The CDR3 loop reads CASSLGQGATNEKLFF. The CDR3 DNA is TGTGCCAGCAGTTTGGGACAGGGTGCAACTAATGAAAAACTGTTTTTT.

The chain combines TRBV4-1 with TRBJ1-1; 9 bases fit TRBD1. Unmatched junction bases numbered 19, after V lost 1 base and J lost 13 bases. CDR3 length: 17 residues. CDR1 is MGHRA, CDR2 YSYEKL, per germline. CDR3 sequence (DNA): TGCGCCAGCAGCCAAGGTCATCTAGGGACAGGGAGGGGACCGGGTTTCTTT. Protein product: CASSQGHLGTGRGPGFF.

Comments on this clonotype: The final CDR3 position lacks the conserved phenylalanine or tryptophan, pointing to a likely read error. The rearrangement uses TRBV2 and TRBJ1-3; perhaps TRBD1 as D (5 bases). CDR1 is SNHLY and CDR2 is FYNNEI in the germline V gene. The CDR3 covers 16 residues. The V gene lost 1 base and the J gene lost 3 bases, with 13 bases spanning the gap. CDR3 loop: CASSEELGVGGNTIYS. In DNA, the CDR3 is TGTGCCAGCAGTGAAGAGTTGGGGGTGGGTGGAAACACCATATATTCT.

This clonotype came up many times. The rearrangement links TRBV2 to TRBJ1-6; 7 bases match TRBD1. Germline lookup yields CDR1 SNHLY and CDR2 FYNNEI. V trimming: 2 bases; J trimming: 10 bases; junction bases outside the gene matches: 8. The CDR3 has 15 amino acids. The CDR3 DNA is TGTGCCAGCAGTGAAATTGGACAGGTCGGATCACCCCTCCACTTT. This gives the protein CASSEIGQVGSPLHF.

This clonotype was detected ten times or more. The V and J genes are TRBV7-6 and TRBJ2-7; D remains ambiguous. V was shortened by 3 bases and J by 0 bases, with 18 bases between the two germline ends. The germline gives CDR1 SGHVS, CDR2 FNYEAQ. This CDR3 spans 17 amino acids. The CDR3 sequence: CASSFIFGNHASYEQYF. As DNA, the CDR3 is TGTGCCAGCAGCTTCATTTTCGGAAACCATGCCTCCTACGAGCAGTACTTC.

The chain carries TRBV27 and TRBJ2-1; TRBD1 matches 10 bases. This CDR3 spans 13 amino acids. Unmatched junction bases numbered 3, after V lost 4 bases and J lost 9 bases. Per the germline V gene, CDR1 is MNHEY and CDR2 is SMNVEV (reference sequence). Here the CDR3 DNA reads TGTGCCAGCAGTTCCGGGACAGGGGCTGAGCAGTTCTTC. It yields the protein CASSSGTGAEQFF.

This clonotype has at least ten counts. The chain has TRBV11-2 and TRBJ2-7, with D maybe TRBD2 (5 bases). This CDR3 has 16 amino acids. The ends were cut back, 1 base at V and 2 bases at J, with 15 bases in the middle. Germline V gene sequence: CDR1 SGHAT, CDR2 FQNNGV. Here the CDR3 reads CASSLVVLLVTYEQYF. The CDR3 DNA reads TGTGCCAGCAGCTTAGTTGTTTTACTAGTCACCTACGAGCAGTACTTC.

The gene calls are TRBV30 and TRBJ2-1; D is possibly TRBD1 or TRBD2 (7 bases each). This CDR3 contains 14 residues. Germline V gene lookup returns CDR1 GTSNPN and CDR2 SVGIG (reference sequence). V lost 6 bases, J lost 8 bases, and 20 bases lay in between. The CDR3 nucleotides read TGTGCCTGTTCGCAGGGGGGGGGGTCCGATGAGCAGTTCTTC. Translating it yields CACSQGGGSDEQFF.

This clonotype was seen at least ten times. The rearrangement uses TRBV29-1 and TRBJ1-1; D gene ambiguous. V dropped 6 bases and J dropped 2 bases, with 4 bases sitting between them. Germline CDR1 is SQVTM and CDR2 is ANQGSEA. The CDR3 sequence is 10 residues long. The CDR3 DNA reads TGCAGCGTGGGCAACACTGAAGCTTTCTTT. This encodes CSVGNTEAFF.

This clonotype has just a few counts. This CDR3 is CASSPIPPGELFF. DNA for the CDR3: TGTGCCAGCAGTCCTATTCCTCCCGGGGAGCTGTTTTTT. The V gene is TRBV12-3 or TRBV12-4, the J gene TRBJ2-2; D gene uncertain. V lost 5 bases and J 6 bases, leaving 10 bases between the germline ends. The CDR3 has 13 residues.

This clonotype was seen repeatedly, ten times or more. The chain combines TRBV13 with TRBJ1-1, with D perhaps TRBD1 (6 bases). The V end was cut by 3 bases, the J end by 4 bases, with 15 bases between. The CDR3 contains 15 residues. Germline-derived CDR1 and CDR2 are PRHDT and FYEKMQ (reference sequence). The CDR3: CASSLGGGLTTEAFF. The DNA for the CDR3 is TGTGCCAGCAGCTTGGGTGGGGGGCTCACCACTGAAGCTTTCTTT.

This clonotype was seen repeatedly, ten times or more. This chain joins TRBV30 and TRBJ2-5; no reliable D call. With 1 base removed from V and 7 bases from J, the gap between germline ends came to 16 bases. CDR3 length equals 14 residues. Germline CDR1 is GTSNPN and CDR2 is SVGIG (reference sequence). In nucleotides, the CDR3 is TGTGCCTGGAGTGAAGATCCGGCTATTGCGACCCAGTACTTC. Translation gives CAWSEDPAIATQYF.

This clonotype was detected many times. CDR3 sequence (DNA): TGTGCCTGGAGTGAGGGGAGCACAGATACGCAGTATTTT. Translating gives CAWSEGSTDTQYF. This chain uses TRBV30 with TRBJ2-3, with a possible D match to TRBD1 (5 bases). The CDR3 contains 13 residues. V shed 1 base and J shed 0 bases, with 5 bases lying between them. CDR1 GTSNPN and CDR2 SVGIG come from the germline V gene (reference sequence). Filled out from reference TRBV30 and TRBJ2-3, the complete variable domain reads SQTIHQWPATLVQPVGSPLSLECTVEGTSNPNLYWYRQAAGRGLQLLFYSVGIGQISSEVPQNLSASRPQDRQFILSSKKLLLSDSGFYLCAWSEGSTDTQYFGPGTRLTVL.